This entry lists 5 T cell receptor beta chains sequenced from one sample in a study of shared clonotypes between healthy human individuals. Clones were read by immunoSEQ multiplex PCR, and TCRdb kept only the in-frame ones, dropping some. Of about 380,000 clones in the sample, 96% are singletons; the top ten hold about 0.32%. The sample consisted of memory CD8+ T cells sorted from blood. Subset of the sample: CD45RO+ cells pooled with CCR7-negative TemRA cells. The receptor set was obtained from a man between 25 and 39 years old in good health.

J is TRBJ2-2 and V is TRBV9, with TRBD1 as a possible D gene (6 bases). Germline CDR1 reads SGDLS; CDR2 reads YYNGEE. This CDR3 is built from 17 residues. V lost 0 bases and J 1 base, leaving 13 bases between the germline ends. CDR3 in amino acids: CASSVDPQGLNTGELFF. For the CDR3, the DNA is TGTGCCAGCAGCGTAGACCCCCAGGGGCTGAACACCGGGGAGCTGTTTTTT.

This sequence joins TRBV11-2 and TRBJ1-2, with D hard to call. The V gene's germline CDR1 is SGHAT and CDR2 FQNNGV. The V gene lost 7 bases and the J gene lost 0 bases, with 12 bases spanning the gap. This CDR3 contains 14 residues. The CDR3 bases are TGTGCCAGCACCCGTTCCGGATCTAACTATGGCTACACCTTC. Protein product: CASTRSGSNYGYTF.

V usage is TRBV6-5 and J usage is TRBJ2-2, with D unclear. This CDR3 spans 15 amino acids. V gave up 0 bases and J gave up 4 bases, with 9 bases separating them. Looked up from germline, CDR1 is MNHEY and CDR2 is SVGAGI. CDR3 nucleotides: TGTGCCAGCAGTTACTCCGGCAGGTCCACCGGGGAGCTGTTTTTT. The encoded protein is CASSYSGRSTGELFF.

This clone was recorded once. The identical CDR3 is also encoded by other nucleotide sequences in the sample. The chain has TRBV6-4 and TRBJ1-2, with no clear D. V was clipped by 8 bases and J by 5 bases, with 6 bases between them. The CDR3 is made up of 10 amino acids. The germline V gene encodes CDR1 MRHNA and CDR2 SNTAGT. DNA of the CDR3: TGTGCCAGCCGAGGGTATGGCTACACCTTC. As protein: CASRGYGYTF.

The chain has TRBV5-1 and TRBJ1-4; D gene unclear. Germline values: CDR1 SGHRS, CDR2 YFSETQ. V was trimmed by 7 bases and J by 0 bases, leaving 13 bases between them. CDR3 length: 15 residues. This chain's CDR3 is CASRSRSTTNEKLFF. CDR3 bases: TGCGCCAGCCGGTCTAGGAGTACAACTAATGAAAAACTGTTTTTT.